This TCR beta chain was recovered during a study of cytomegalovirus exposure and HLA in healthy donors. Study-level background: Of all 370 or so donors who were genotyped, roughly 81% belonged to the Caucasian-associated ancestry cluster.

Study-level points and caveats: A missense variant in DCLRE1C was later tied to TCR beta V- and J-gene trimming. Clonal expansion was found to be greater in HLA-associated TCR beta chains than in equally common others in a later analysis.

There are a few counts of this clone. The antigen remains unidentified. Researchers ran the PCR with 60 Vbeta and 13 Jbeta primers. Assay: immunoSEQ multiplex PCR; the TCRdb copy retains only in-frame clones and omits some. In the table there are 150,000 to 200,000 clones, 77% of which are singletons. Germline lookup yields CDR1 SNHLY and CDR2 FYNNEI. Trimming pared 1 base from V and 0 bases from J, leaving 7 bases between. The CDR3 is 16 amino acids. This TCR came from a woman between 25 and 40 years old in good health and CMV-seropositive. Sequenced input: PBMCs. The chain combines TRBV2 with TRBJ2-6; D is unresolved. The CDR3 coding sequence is TGTGCCAGCAGTGAAGTAATGAGCTCTGGGGCCAACGTCCTGACTTTC. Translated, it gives CASSEVMSSGANVLTF.